This T cell receptor beta chain was documented in a study of Ad26.COV2.S vaccination and SARS-CoV-2 variants. This CDR3 has 13 residues. Germline V gives CDR1 MDHEN, CDR2 SYDVKM. V was pared by 4 bases and J by 2 bases, with 8 bases between. On this clone itself: Distinct nucleotide sequences in the sample also encode this CDR3.

Sample treatment: 19 received Ad26.COV2.S at low or high dose, single or two shots; 5 received placebo; per-sample allocation not given. Day 63 after the first injection of vaccine or placebo was the sampling time. Clones were sequenced by immunoSEQ multiplex PCR, and TCRdb holds only the in-frame ones, with some missing. Of about 350,000 clones in the sample, 80% to 90% were seen once. The source is a person aged 18-60 years who received the Ad26.COV2.S COVID-19 vaccine or a placebo. The chain links TRBV28 to TRBJ1-2; perhaps TRBD1 as D (5 bases). This sample comprised peripheral blood, obtained in a trial of Ad26.COV2.S vaccine versus placebo. CDR3 in amino acids: CASSSGGNYGYTF. For the CDR3, the DNA is TGTGCCAGCAGTTCGGGGGGGAACTATGGCTACACCTTC.